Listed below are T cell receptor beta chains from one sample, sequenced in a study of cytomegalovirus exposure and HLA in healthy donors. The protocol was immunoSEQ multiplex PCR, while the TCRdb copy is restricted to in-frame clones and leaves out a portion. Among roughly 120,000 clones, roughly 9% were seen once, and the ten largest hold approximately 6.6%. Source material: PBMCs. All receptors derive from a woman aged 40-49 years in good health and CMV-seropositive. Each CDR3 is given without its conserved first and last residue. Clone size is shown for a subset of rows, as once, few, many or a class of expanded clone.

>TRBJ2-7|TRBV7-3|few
ASSLRQGYEQY
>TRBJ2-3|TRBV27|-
ASSLSGDRGTDTQY
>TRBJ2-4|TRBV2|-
ASKRTEAKNIQY
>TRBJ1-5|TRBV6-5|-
ACGDGSNQPQH
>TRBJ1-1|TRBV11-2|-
ASSLDYGVNTEAF
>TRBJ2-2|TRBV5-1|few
ASSLAGQGGSTGELF
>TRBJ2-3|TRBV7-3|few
ASSPARQGTDTQY
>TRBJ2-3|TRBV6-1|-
ASSERGNPDTQY
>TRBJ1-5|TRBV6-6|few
ASSSSRQPQH
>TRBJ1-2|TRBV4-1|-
ASSQEFRGANYGYT
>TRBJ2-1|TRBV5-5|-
ASSLGEHEQF
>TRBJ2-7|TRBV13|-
AGSARAYEQY
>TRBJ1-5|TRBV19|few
ASTRTGGSQPQH
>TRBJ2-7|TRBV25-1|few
ASSGKERYEQY